This T cell receptor (beta chain) was sequenced in a study of blood T cell repertoires in COVID-19 (dated by TCRdb to 2018 to 2021). In terms of the full investigation: Samples covering the acute and convalescent phases of COVID-19 were provided by collaborators in the United States, Italy and Spain. The prospective study material was composed of cDNA or gDNA derived from T cells, B-cell-depleted T cells, or PBMCs. Deeply sampled blood TCRbeta repertoires from subjects exposed to, actively infected with, or recovered from COVID-19 were included in the dataset. The repertoires were released in a freely available public database meant as a resource for research on the immune response to SARS-CoV-2. Samples came from the ongoing ImmuneRACE study (first 160 participants) plus 1,254 subjects from 6 global collaborators. The sample metadata nearly always contained a de-identified subject ID, COVID-19 status, age in years and sex. Where HLA class I and class II types were available, the types were taken from metadata supplied by the sample provider, not from assay-based typing.

Sequences SNHLY (CDR1) and FYNNEI (CDR2) are obtained from the germline V gene. The CDR3, from cysteine to phenylalanine, totals 17 residues. The CDR3 DNA has 51 bases and is translated from base 1. Trimming leaves V shorter by 6 bases and J shorter by 2 bases, with the junction holding 13 bases beyond the gene matches. Overall study results and their limits: Clinical and demographic metadata were provided uncurated, with the amount varying by source and participant.

The immunoSEQ Assay, a bias-controlled multiplex PCR, was used to amplify TCRbeta CDR3 regions from genomic DNA. The original methods were these. Nucleated cell counts per sample were estimated from amplification of reference gene primers within the assay. To quantify the absolute abundance of each unique TCRbeta CDR3 rearrangement, sequence reads were collapsed and filtered. For each sample, productive Simpson clonality was calculated as the square root of Simpson's diversity index over productive rearrangements. TCRdb carries this immuneACCESS record with in-frame sequences only. Its versions omit some clonotypes, under half of them owing to an unresolved V gene in the studies checked, with the rest unexplained. V, J and clone size derive from that table, while D and trimming were established from the DNA sequence. This sample lists some 200,000 clones; 75% to 85% were detected once. The top ten hold 10% to 15% of the sample.

A note on this clone: Its antigen has not been determined. The input lacks base qualities; no much larger clone sits a single base away.

At one collaborating source in Seattle, patients were enrolled during active infection and were followed longitudinally through the course of disease. The collaborating institutions used their own protocols to collect whole blood in K2EDTA tubes. For TCRbeta analysis, collaborators shipped samples as frozen whole blood, isolated PBMCs, or DNA extracted from either of those sample types. The TCR sequence derives from a woman older than 75 with COVID-19, enrolled during active disease. Sequencing was done on a sample of peripheral blood. The V gene is TRBV2 and the J gene is TRBJ2-7; TRBD2 aligns with 10 central bases. CDR3 sequence: CASRTFTTSGDPYEQYF. In nucleotide form, the sequence is TGTGCCAGCAGGACTTTTACTACTAGCGGGGATCCCTACGAGCAGTACTTC. Outside the CDR3, residues come from the reference TRBV2 and TRBJ2-7 proteins, so the full variable domain is: EPEVTQTPSHQVTQMGQEVILRCVPISNHLYFYWYRQILGQKVEFLVSFYNNEISEKSEIFDDQFSVERPDGSNFTLKIRSTKLEDSAMYFCASRTFTTSGDPYEQYFGPGTRLTVT.